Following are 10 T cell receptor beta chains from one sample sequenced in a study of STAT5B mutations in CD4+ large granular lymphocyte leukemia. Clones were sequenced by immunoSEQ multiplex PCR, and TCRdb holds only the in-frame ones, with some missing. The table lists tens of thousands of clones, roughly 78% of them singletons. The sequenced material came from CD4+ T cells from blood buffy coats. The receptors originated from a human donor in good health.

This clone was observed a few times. CDR3: CASSVDPNTGELFF. CDR3 nucleotide sequence: TGTGCCAGCAGCGTCGACCCAAACACCGGGGAGCTGTTTTTT. V usage is TRBV9 and J usage is TRBJ2-2; D is unresolved. The V and J ends lost 2 bases and 2 bases respectively, with 7 bases between them. The CDR3 spans 14 residues. The V gene's germline CDR1 is SGDLS and CDR2 YYNGEE.

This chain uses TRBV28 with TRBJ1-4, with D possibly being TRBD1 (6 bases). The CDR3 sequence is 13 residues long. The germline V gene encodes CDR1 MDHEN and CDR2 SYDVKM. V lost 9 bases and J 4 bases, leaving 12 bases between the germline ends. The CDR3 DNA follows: TGTGCCAGGAGGGGGGGGTATAATGAAAAACTGTTTTTT. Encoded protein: CARRGGYNEKLFF.

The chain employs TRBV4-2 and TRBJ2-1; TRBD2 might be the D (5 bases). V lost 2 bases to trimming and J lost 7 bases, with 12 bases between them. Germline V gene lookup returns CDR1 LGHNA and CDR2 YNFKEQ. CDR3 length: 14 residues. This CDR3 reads CASSQLRRENEQFF. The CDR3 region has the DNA TGTGCCAGCAGCCAACTCAGAAGGGAGAATGAGCAGTTCTTC.

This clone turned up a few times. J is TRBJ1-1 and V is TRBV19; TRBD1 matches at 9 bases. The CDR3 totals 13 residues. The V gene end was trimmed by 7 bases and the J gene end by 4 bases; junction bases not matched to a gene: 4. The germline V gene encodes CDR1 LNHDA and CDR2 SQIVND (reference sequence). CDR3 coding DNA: TGTGCCAGTAAAGGGACAGGGTTCACTGAAGCTTTCTTT. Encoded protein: CASKGTGFTEAFF.

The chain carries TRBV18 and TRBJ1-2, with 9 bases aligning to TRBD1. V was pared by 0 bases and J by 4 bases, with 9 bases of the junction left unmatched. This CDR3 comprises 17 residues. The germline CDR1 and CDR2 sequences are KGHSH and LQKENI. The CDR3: CASSPPGQGPQTYGYTF. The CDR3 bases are TGTGCCAGCTCACCACCGGGACAGGGACCCCAAACCTATGGCTACACCTTC.

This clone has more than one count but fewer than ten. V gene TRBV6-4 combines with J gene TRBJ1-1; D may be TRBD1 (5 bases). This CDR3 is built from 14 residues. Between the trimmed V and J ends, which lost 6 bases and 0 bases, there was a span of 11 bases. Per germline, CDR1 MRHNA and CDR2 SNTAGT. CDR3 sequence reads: CASSPGGVNTEAFF. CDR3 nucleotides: TGTGCCAGCAGCCCGGGAGGGGTGAACACTGAAGCTTTCTTT.

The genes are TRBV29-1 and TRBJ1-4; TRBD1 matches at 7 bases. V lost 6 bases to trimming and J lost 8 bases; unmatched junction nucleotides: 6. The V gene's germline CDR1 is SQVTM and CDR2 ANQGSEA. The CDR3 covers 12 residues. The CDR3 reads CSVRGYGEKLFF. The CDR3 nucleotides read TGCAGCGTCAGGGGGTATGGCGAAAAACTGTTTTTT.

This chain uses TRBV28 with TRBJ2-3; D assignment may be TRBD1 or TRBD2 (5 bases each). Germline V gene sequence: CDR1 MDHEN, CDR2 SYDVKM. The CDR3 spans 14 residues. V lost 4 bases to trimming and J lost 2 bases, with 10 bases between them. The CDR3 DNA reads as TGTGCCAGCAGTTCACTCGGGACCACAGATACGCAGTATTTT. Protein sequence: CASSSLGTTDTQYF.

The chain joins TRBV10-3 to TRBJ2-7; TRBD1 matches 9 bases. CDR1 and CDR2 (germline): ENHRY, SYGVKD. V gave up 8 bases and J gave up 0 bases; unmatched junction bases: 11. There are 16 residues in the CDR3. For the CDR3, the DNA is TGTGCCATCGGGACAGGGCCGCCCCGAAGCTCCTACGAGCAGTACTTC. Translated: CAIGTGPPRSSYEQYF.

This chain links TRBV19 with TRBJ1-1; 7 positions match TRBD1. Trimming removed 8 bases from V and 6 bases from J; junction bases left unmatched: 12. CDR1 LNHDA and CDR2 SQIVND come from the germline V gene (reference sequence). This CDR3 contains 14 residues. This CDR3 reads CASQLRQGGSEAFF. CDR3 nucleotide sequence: TGTGCCAGTCAGCTCCGACAGGGAGGCTCTGAAGCTTTCTTT.